Below, 7 T cell receptor beta chains from the same sample are listed, as sequenced in a study of cytomegalovirus exposure and HLA in healthy donors. PCR used 60 Vbeta primers and 13 Jbeta primers. Generated by immunoSEQ multiplex PCR, the TCRdb table keeps only in-frame clones and is missing some. The sample has 85,000 to 95,000 clones; 60% to 85% are singletons. Material: PBMCs. These receptors all stem from a man under 40 in good health and CMV-seropositive.

V is TRBV7-6 and J is TRBJ2-3, with D possibly being TRBD2 (6 bases). V gave up 3 bases and J gave up 4 bases, with 8 bases separating them. Germline V gene sequence: CDR1 SGHVS, CDR2 FNYEAQ. The CDR3 is made up of 13 amino acids. The CDR3 DNA is TGTGCCAGCAGCTTCGGGAGCGCAGATACGCAGTATTTT. As protein: CASSFGSADTQYF.

The chain recombines TRBV30 with TRBJ2-7; weak D call: TRBD1 (5 bases). Germline V lookup: CDR1 GTSNPN, CDR2 SVGIG (reference sequence). The CDR3 runs to 11 residues. With 0 bases removed from V and 9 bases from J, the gap between germline ends came to 9 bases. CDR3 coding DNA: TGTGCCTGGAGTGTACAGGCAGGGCAGTACTTC. Its translation is CAWSVQAGQYF.

The CDR3 DNA reads as TGCGCCAGCAGCTTCCAGGGGCAGACTGAAGCTTTCTTT. Encoded protein: CASSFQGQTEAFF. The rearrangement joins TRBV5-1 to TRBJ1-1; D perhaps matches TRBD1 (6 bases). CDR3 length: 13 amino acids. Germline CDR1 and CDR2: SGHRS and YFSETQ. Trimming removed 2 bases at V and 5 bases at J, with 10 bases between.

This clone was detected a few times. This rearrangement joins TRBV11-2 to TRBJ1-2; TRBD1 matches at 7 bases. The V segment lost 5 bases and the J segment 2 bases; nucleotides outside the gene matches: 17. The CDR3 consists of 18 residues. Germline values: CDR1 SGHAT, CDR2 FQNNGV. DNA of the CDR3: TGTGCCAGCAGCACCCCGGACGGGGGCGGACAGGACAACTATGGCTACACCTTC. Encoded protein: CASSTPDGGGQDNYGYTF.

The chain employs TRBV6-5 and TRBJ2-3; 7 nucleotides align to TRBD1. Germline assignment: CDR1 MNHEY and CDR2 SVGAGI. V was clipped by 3 bases and J by 10 bases; unmatched bases: 10. The CDR3 length is 14 residues. The CDR3 here is CASSYGQDQAPQYF. CDR3 sequence (DNA): TGTGCCAGCAGTTATGGACAGGACCAGGCCCCGCAGTATTTT.

This clone was detected only once. V gene TRBV7-3 combines with J gene TRBJ2-7, with D perhaps matching TRBD1 (6 bases). Germline CDR1 is SGHTA and CDR2 is FQGTGA. This CDR3 is built from 13 residues. V was trimmed by 3 bases and J by 9 bases, leaving 15 bases between them. This CDR3 reads CASSFSRDTAQYF. The CDR3 coding sequence is TGTGCCAGCAGCTTTTCCCGGGACACTGCGCAGTACTTC.

This clone was picked up one time. The rearrangement joins TRBV2 to TRBJ1-2; D remains ambiguous. The germline V gene encodes CDR1 SNHLY and CDR2 FYNNEI. This CDR3 has 14 amino acids. Trimming shortened V by 4 bases and J by 10 bases, and 19 bases separated the two germline ends. CDR3 residues: CASSGGANRRDYTF. The CDR3 DNA is TGTGCCAGCAGTGGGGGAGCGAACCGACGTGACTACACCTTC.